Shown below are 5 T cell receptor beta chains from a single sample sequenced in a study of CD4+ T cells in melanoma. Clones were read by immunoSEQ multiplex PCR, and TCRdb kept only the in-frame ones, dropping some. The table includes tens of thousands of clones, about 70% detected once. Sample: tumor tissue. These receptors were taken from a human donor with melanoma.

To note about this clone: One junction end does not reproduce the germline sequence, and a read error may be involved. The chain links TRBV7-2 to TRBJ1-2; TRBD1 aligns across 8 bases. Germline CDR1 and CDR2: SGHTA and FQGNSA. This CDR3 has 16 amino acids. CDR3 in amino acids: CASSQDLWDRNRGYTF. CDR3 nucleotide sequence: TGCGCCAGCAGCCAAGATCTCTGGGACAGGAATCGTGGCTACACCTTC.

The chain carries TRBV28 and TRBJ1-1; D may be TRBD1 (6 bases). The germline CDR1 and CDR2 sequences are MDHEN and SYDVKM. CDR3 length: 15 residues. V gave up 6 bases and J gave up 4 bases, with 18 bases separating them. The CDR3 DNA follows: TGTGCCAGCAGCCAGGGGCAGTTACACTTCACTGAAGCTTTCTTT. Residues: CASSQGQLHFTEAFF.

The chain employs TRBV27 and TRBJ1-2, with D unclear. Germline V gives CDR1 MNHEY, CDR2 SMNVEV (reference sequence). Trimming left V 5 bases short and J 7 bases short, with 14 bases between. This CDR3 has 13 amino acids. CDR3 in amino acids: CASSAYPPSGYTF. The CDR3 DNA is TGTGCCAGCAGTGCCTACCCCCCCAGTGGCTACACCTTC.

The rearrangement joins TRBV7-3 to TRBJ2-1; D not certain. Trimming took off 5 bases at V and 10 bases at J, with 15 bases between the two ends. Germline CDR1 SGHTA, CDR2 FQGTGA. CDR3 length: 13 residues. The CDR3 DNA follows: TGTGCCAGCAGCCCTGACCTAAGGAGCGAGCAGTTCTTC. This translates into CASSPDLRSEQFF. The whole variable domain, remainder taken from reference TRBV7-3 and TRBJ2-1, is GAGVSQTPSNKVTEKGKYVELRCDPISGHTALYWYRQSLGQGPEFLIYFQGTGAADDSGLPNDRFFAVRPEGSVSTLKIQRTERGDSAVYLCASSPDLRSEQFFGPGTRLTVL.

This clone has only a few counts. The J gene is TRBJ2-5, the V gene TRBV11-2; the match to TRBD2 covers 7 bases. The V gene end was trimmed by 9 bases and the J gene end by 7 bases; junction bases not matched to a gene: 8. The CDR3 spans 12 residues. Germline V CDR1 and CDR2: SGHAT, FQNNGV. CDR3 bases: TGTGCCAGTAAGCGGGGAGATGGGACCCAGTACTTC. Translated: CASKRGDGTQYF.